The source of this T cell receptor beta chain is a study of T cells in narcolepsy. The CDR3 has 14 amino acids. Only in-frame clones appear in the TCRdb table, and some are missing; sequencing was by immunoSEQ multiplex PCR. This table holds 30,000 to 35,000 clones, around 83% found once. The receptor was derived from a human donor with narcolepsy. The sample taken for sequencing was CD45RA- memory CD4+ T cells from PBMCs. The J gene is TRBJ1-1, the V gene TRBV21-1. TRBV21-1 represents a pseudogene. Here the CDR3 DNA reads TGTGCCAGCAGCCCCCCGGGGGGGATCCCTGAAGCTTTCTTT. Its translation: CASSPPGGIPEAFF.